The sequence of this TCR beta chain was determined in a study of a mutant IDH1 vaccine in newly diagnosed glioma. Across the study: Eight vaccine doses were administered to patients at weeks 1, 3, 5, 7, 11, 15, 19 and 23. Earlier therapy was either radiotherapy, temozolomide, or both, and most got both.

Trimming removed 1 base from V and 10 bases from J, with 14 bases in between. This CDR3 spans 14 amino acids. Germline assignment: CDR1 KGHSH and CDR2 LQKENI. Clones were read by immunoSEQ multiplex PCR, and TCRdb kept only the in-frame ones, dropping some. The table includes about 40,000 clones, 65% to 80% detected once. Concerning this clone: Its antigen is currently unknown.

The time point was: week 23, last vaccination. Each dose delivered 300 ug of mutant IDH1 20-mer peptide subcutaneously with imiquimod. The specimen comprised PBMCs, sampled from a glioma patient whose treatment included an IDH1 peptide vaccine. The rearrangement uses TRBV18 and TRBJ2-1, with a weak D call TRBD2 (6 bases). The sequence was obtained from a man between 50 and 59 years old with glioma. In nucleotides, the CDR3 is TGTGCCAGCTCACCACTGGACAACCTAGCGGAGCAGTTCTTC. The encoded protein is CASSPLDNLAEQFF.